This TCR beta chain appears in the sequencing data of a study of blood T cell repertoires in COVID-19 (dated by TCRdb to about 2020). With respect to the entire study: Collaborator samples came from the United States, Italy and Spain and covered acute and convalescent phases of COVID-19. The material from the prospective study consisted of cDNA or gDNA derived from T cells, B-cell-depleted T cells, or PBMCs. Subjects who had been exposed to COVID-19, were actively infected with it, or had recovered from it provided the deeply sampled blood TCRbeta repertoires that made up the dataset. The repertoires were released in a freely available public database meant as a resource for research on the immune response to SARS-CoV-2. Samples were obtained from the ongoing ImmuneRACE study (first 160 participants) and from 1,254 subjects provided by 6 global collaborators. Nearly every sample came with metadata listing a de-identified subject ID, COVID-19 status, age in years and sex. Where available, HLA class I and class II types were taken from metadata supplied by the sample provider and were not determined by assay-based typing. The research as a whole found: How much clinical and demographic metadata was included differed by source and by participant, and the metadata was provided uncurated.

This clone has only a few counts. It lacks a known antigen. No qualities accompany the bases; no much larger clone lies one base away. TCRbeta CDR3 regions were amplified from genomic DNA using the immunoSEQ Assay, a bias-controlled multiplex PCR. Per the original workflow: The number of nucleated cells in each sample was estimated from the amplification of reference gene primers within the assay. To quantify the absolute abundance of each unique TCRbeta CDR3 rearrangement, sequence reads were collapsed and filtered. For each sample, productive Simpson clonality was calculated as the square root of Simpson's diversity index over productive rearrangements. Here the immuneACCESS table is served through TCRdb, limited to in-frame sequences with V and J called. Missing clones are a known gap in these copies; in checked studies unresolved V genes cover under half, and the rest lacks a known reason. Clone size and the V and J calls come from that table; the DNA yielded D and trimming. For this sample the table gives approximately 200,000 clones, of which about 90% were detected only once. Together, the top ten hold roughly 2% of the sample.

Relative to germline, V is 0 bases shorter and J is 5 bases shorter, with 10 bases between their ends. Reading the germline V gene gives CDR1 SGHRS and CDR2 YFSETQ. The CDR3 contains 14 residues, cysteine and phenylalanine counted. CDR3 DNA only is kept here, 42 bases in frame from base 1. The collaborating institutions used their own protocols to collect whole blood in K2EDTA tubes. For TCRbeta analysis, collaborator samples were shipped as frozen whole blood, as isolated PBMCs, or as DNA extracted from either sample type. Sequenced: peripheral blood. The source of this sequence is a man aged 40-50 years with active or convalescent COVID-19. The chain joins TRBV5-1 to TRBJ2-3, with TRBD1 perhaps the D gene, on 6 matching bases. The DNA is TGCGCCAGCAGCTTGGAGGGACATCTAGATACGCAGTATTTT. Its translation is CASSLEGHLDTQYF.